One sample yielded the 30 T cell receptor beta chains listed below, sequenced in a study of blood T cells in healthy people across ages. The second PCR ran 7 to 11 cycles with a sample-barcoded 5' primer and J-beta primers. TCRdb reanalysed the 5' RACE reads using MiXCR and keeps one entry per CDR3 protein. The table shows hundreds of thousands of distinct CDR3 sequences, with 29% occurring only once. The specimen sequenced was blood. These receptors were collected from a woman aged 80 or older in good health.

The sample holds many counts of this clonotype. The chain carries TRBV7-2 and TRBJ2-6, with 8 bases aligning to TRBD1. Trimming took 3 bases from V and 4 from J; bases not matched to a gene: 2. The CDR3 contains 15 residues. CDR1 SGHTA and CDR2 FQGNSA come from the germline V gene. The CDR3 DNA is TGTGCCAGCAGCTTGACAGGGGTCGGGGCCAACGTCCTGACTTTC. Translation gives CASSLTGVGANVLTF.

This clonotype appeared a few times. This could be a read error, since a much larger clone is one nucleotide away. This chain connects TRBV3-1 to TRBJ2-1; D gene unclear. Germline V CDR1 and CDR2: LGHDT, YNNKEL (reference sequence). The CDR3 has 14 residues. The V and J ends lost 4 bases and 13 bases respectively, with 20 bases between them. Here the CDR3 DNA reads TGTGCCAGCAGCCCGCGGAGTTTCGAGGAGACCCAGTTCTTC. This codes for CASSPRSFEETQFF.

This clonotype occurred many times. The chain combines TRBV20-1 with TRBJ2-6, with D uncertain. There are 12 residues in the CDR3. Germline values: CDR1 DFQATT, CDR2 SNEGSKA (reference sequence). Here the CDR3 reads CSPASGANVLTF. The CDR3, as DNA: TGCAGCCCGGCGAGTGGGGCCAACGTCCTGACTTTC.

The table lists this clonotype with a few counts. The chain couples TRBV28 to TRBJ2-3, with D possibly TRBD1 on 5 matching bases. V was pared by 4 bases and J by 3 bases, with 20 bases between. Germline CDR1 reads MDHEN; CDR2 reads SYDVKM. The length of the CDR3 is 17 residues. The CDR3 protein is CASSSRRSLGLTDTQYF. CDR3 nucleotides: TGTGCCAGCAGTTCACGTCGGTCCTTGGGGCTTACAGATACGCAGTATTTT.

A word on this clonotype: Being one base from a much bigger clone, this may be a read error. The chain joins TRBV11-3 to TRBJ2-7, with D perhaps matching TRBD1 (5 bases). The end of the DNA aligns better with TRBJ2-5, so the J call may be wrong. Germline lookup yields CDR1 SGHNT and CDR2 YENEEA. The CDR3 totals 14 residues. The CDR3 spells CASNLSRVAETQYF. The CDR3 DNA sequence: TGTGCCAGCAACTTAAGCAGGGTGGCAGAGACCCAGTACTTC.

The chain links TRBV30 to TRBJ2-5, with 10 bases aligning to TRBD2. The CDR3 covers 18 residues. Per germline, CDR1 GTSNPN and CDR2 SVGIG (reference sequence). The junction had 16 bases not matched to a gene; V was cut back by 5 bases and J by 1 base. The CDR3 nucleotides read TGTGCCTGGGCGGGGGGTAGCGGGGGGACGCTGACCCAAGAGACCCAGTACTTC. Protein: CAWAGGSGGTLTQETQYF.

This clonotype was found many times. The V call is TRBV15, the J call TRBJ2-1, with 7 positions matching TRBD2. Germline trimming cut 1 base from V and 4 bases from J; bases unmatched to any gene: 7. There are 16 residues in the CDR3. Germline lookup yields CDR1 LNHNV and CDR2 YYDKDF (reference sequence). CDR3: CATSRVKSGAYNEQFF. The CDR3 region has the DNA TGTGCCACCAGCAGAGTGAAAAGCGGGGCTTACAATGAGCAGTTCTTC.

Only a few counts were recorded for this clonotype. The V gene is TRBV7-9, the J gene TRBJ1-1; no reliable D call. The CDR3 contains 12 residues. V lost 1 base and J lost 11, with 11 bases in between. Germline-derived CDR1 and CDR2 are SEHNR and FQNEAQ (reference sequence). CDR3 residues: CASSLDTRVAFF. CDR3 DNA sequence: TGTGCCAGCAGCTTAGACACGAGGGTGGCTTTCTTT.

Regarding this clonotype: Possible read error: a much larger clone is one base away. This chain connects TRBV5-1 to TRBJ2-7, with D maybe TRBD1 (5 bases). The V gene's germline CDR1 is SGHRS and CDR2 YFSETQ. The CDR3 contains 16 residues. CDR3 loop: CAGSLGRAQLSYEQYF. CDR3 DNA sequence: TGCGCCGGCAGCTTGGGCAGGGCCCAGCTCTCCTACGAGCAGTACTTC.

The V call is TRBV10-3, the J call TRBJ2-5; TRBD2 might be the D (5 bases). The V end was cut by 6 bases, the J end by 7 bases, with 33 bases between. Germline lookup yields CDR1 ENHRY and CDR2 SYGVKD. The CDR3 extends over 19 amino acids. The CDR3 reads CAISEVSIWRVQQSGTQYF. DNA for the CDR3: TGTGCCATCAGCGAGGTGTCCATTTGGCGGGTCCAGCAAAGTGGGACCCAGTACTTC.

This clonotype came up a few times. This rearrangement joins TRBV6-2 or TRBV6-3 to TRBJ2-2; TRBD2 might be the D (5 bases). Germline V gene lookup returns CDR1 MNHEY and CDR2 SVGEGT. Trimming removed 0 bases from V and 6 bases from J, with 17 bases in between. The CDR3 is made up of 17 amino acids. Here the CDR3 reads CASSYSMEAGAPGELFF. CDR3 nucleotides: TGTGCCAGCAGTTACTCGATGGAGGCAGGCGCACCCGGGGAGCTGTTTTTT.

This clonotype came up many times. This chain links TRBV11-2 with TRBJ2-3, with D unresolved. The V end lost 5 bases, the J end lost 4 bases, and 13 bases lay between the germline ends. From germline, CDR1 is SGHAT and CDR2 FQNNGV. The CDR3 covers 14 residues. The CDR3 here is CASSPKRTADTQYF. CDR3 nucleotide sequence: TGTGCCAGCAGCCCTAAAAGGACGGCAGATACGCAGTATTTT.

This clonotype was detected many times. This chain joins TRBV7-2 and TRBJ2-5; D not certain. This CDR3 has 16 amino acids. V shed 3 bases and J shed 5 bases, with 19 bases lying between them. CDR1 is SGHTA, CDR2 FQGNSA, per germline. CDR3 sequence reads: CASSFNLPPSQETQYF. CDR3 DNA sequence: TGTGCCAGCAGCTTCAACCTCCCCCCCTCCCAGGAGACCCAGTACTTC. Complete variable domain (other parts from reference TRBV7-2 and TRBJ2-5): GAGVSQSPSNKVTEKGKDVELRCDPISGHTALYWYRQSLGQGLEFLIYFQGNSAPDKSGLPSDRFSAERTGGSVSTLTIQRTQQEDSAVYLCASSFNLPPSQETQYFGPGTRLLVL.

The chain uses TRBV20-1 and TRBJ2-2; 8 bases agree with TRBD2. The CDR3 consists of 15 residues. Germline values: CDR1 DFQATT, CDR2 SNEGSKA (reference sequence). Unmatched junction bases numbered 6, after V lost 2 bases and J lost 4 bases. The CDR3 nucleotides are TGCAGTGCTAGATACGGGGGGGCCGTCACCGGGGAGCTGTTTTTT. This sequence encodes CSARYGGAVTGELFF.

The chain carries TRBV20-1 and TRBJ1-6; D gene unclear. Per germline, CDR1 DFQATT and CDR2 SNEGSKA (reference sequence). V lost 4 bases and J lost 3, with 7 bases in between. The CDR3 length is 13 residues. The CDR3: CSAITDYNSPLHF. Here the CDR3 DNA reads TGCAGTGCTATCACAGACTATAATTCACCCCTCCACTTT.

In its sample, this clonotype was seen a few times. This chain links TRBV12-3 or TRBV12-4 with TRBJ1-2; 7 nucleotides line up with TRBD1. The CDR3 covers 16 residues. V lost 5 bases to trimming and J lost 2 bases; unmatched junction nucleotides: 11. The CDR3 region has the DNA TGTGCCAGCAGTCCACGACAGGGTCTGCCAAACTATGGCTACACCTTC. This translates into CASSPRQGLPNYGYTF.

This clonotype has ten or more counts. The chain links TRBV6-1 to TRBJ2-3, with D perhaps matching TRBD1 or TRBD2 (5 bases each). The CDR3 length is 15 residues. In germline, CDR1 is MNHNS, CDR2 SASEGT. V shed 3 bases and J shed 1 base, with 11 bases lying between them. The DNA of the CDR3 is TGTGCCAGCAGTGAGGGGGTGGTACGCACAGATACGCAGTATTTT. Protein: CASSEGVVRTDTQYF.

This clonotype appeared a few times. CDR3: CASSQDRGINQPQHF. The DNA for the CDR3 is TGTGCCAGCAGCCAGGACAGGGGAATCAATCAGCCCCAGCATTTT. The chain recombines TRBV7-9 with TRBJ1-5; 9 positions agree with TRBD1. CDR3 size: 15 residues. The V and J ends lost 5 bases and 3 bases, in that order; junction bases with no gene match: 5. Germline values: CDR1 SEHNR, CDR2 FQNEAQ (reference sequence).

This clonotype has a handful of counts. The V call is TRBV14, the J call TRBJ1-6; D unresolved. The CDR3 is 12 residues long. From germline, CDR1 is SGHDN and CDR2 FVKESK. V was shortened by 3 bases and J by 10 bases, with 7 bases between the two germline ends. The CDR3 loop is CASSHRYSPLHF. CDR3 nucleotides: TGTGCCAGCAGCCATCGGTACTCACCCCTCCACTTT.

Details on this clonotype: A much larger clone sits a single nucleotide away, making a read error possible. The V and J genes are TRBV4-3 and TRBJ2-1, with 8 bases aligning to TRBD2. Germline V CDR1 and CDR2: LGHNA, YSLEER. The CDR3 length is 17 residues. CDR3 region: CASSPTSVRGSHNEQFF. The CDR3 nucleotides read TGCGCCAGCAGCCCGACTAGCGTGCGAGGCTCCCACAATGAGCAGTTCTTC.

This rearrangement joins TRBV9 to TRBJ1-4, with 10 bases matching TRBD1. Trimming at V came to 0 bases and at J to 6 bases, leaving 2 bases not matched to a gene. The CDR3 length is 15 residues. Germline CDR1 and CDR2: SGDLS and YYNGEE. The CDR3 DNA is TGTGCCAGCAGCGTAGCGGGACAGGGGTATGAAAAACTGTTTTTT. Translated, it gives CASSVAGQGYEKLFF.

This clonotype was counted only a few times. V and J are TRBV28 and TRBJ2-5, with D possibly being TRBD1 (6 bases). CDR1 MDHEN and CDR2 SYDVKM come from the germline V gene. This CDR3 region has 15 residues. V lost 4 bases and J 1 base, leaving 13 bases between the germline ends. The CDR3 sequence is CASSSAQGPQETQYF. The CDR3 bases are TGTGCCAGCAGTTCCGCCCAGGGGCCCCAAGAGACCCAGTACTTC.

This clonotype showed up many times. The chain carries TRBV5-1 and TRBJ1-2, with a weak D call TRBD1 (5 bases). The length of the CDR3 is 17 residues. Trimming cost V 0 bases and J 0 bases, with 15 bases left between them. Germline CDR1 SGHRS, CDR2 YFSETQ. The chain's CDR3 is CASSLGPRQSPNYGYTF. CDR3 sequence (DNA): TGCGCCAGCAGCTTGGGTCCCCGACAGAGCCCTAACTATGGCTACACCTTC. Variable domain in full (rest from reference TRBV5-1 and TRBJ1-2): KAGVTQTPRYLIKTRGQQVTLSCSPISGHRSVSWYQQTPGQGLQFLFEYFSETQRNKGNFPGRFSGRQFSNSRSEMNVSTLELGDSALYLCASSLGPRQSPNYGYTFGSGTRLTVV.

In its sample, this clonotype was seen once. V is TRBV4-1 and J is TRBJ2-3; D ambiguous. The CDR3 sequence is 15 residues long. Looked up from germline, CDR1 is MGHRA and CDR2 is YSYEKL. Trimming removed 4 bases from V and 2 bases from J, with 13 bases in between. CDR3 sequence (DNA): TGCGCCAGCAGCCCCGGACGGATTCTCACAGATACGCAGTATTTT. It codes for CASSPGRILTDTQYF.

This clonotype was counted a few times. This chain uses TRBV20-1 with TRBJ2-2; the match to TRBD2 covers 8 bases. CDR1 DFQATT and CDR2 SNEGSKA come from the germline V gene (reference sequence). Trimming at V came to 3 bases and at J to 5 bases, leaving 5 bases not matched to a gene. The CDR3 totals 14 residues. CDR3 in DNA: TGCAGTGCTAGCGGGGGGGCCGTTACCGGGGAGCTGTTTTTT. This sequence encodes CSASGGAVTGELFF.

V usage is TRBV6-6 and J usage is TRBJ2-4, with TRBD1 matching over 9 bases. The end of the DNA aligns better with TRBJ2-7, so the J call may be wrong. This CDR3 region has 16 residues. Germline CDR1 MNHNY, CDR2 SVGAGI (reference sequence). The CDR3 spells CASSLNRGQGSYEQYF. DNA for the CDR3: TGTGCCAGCAGTCTTAACAGGGGGCAAGGGTCCTACGAGCAGTACTTC.

With regard to this clonotype: The junction shows a germline mismatch at one end, possibly a read error. The chain employs TRBV20-1 and TRBJ2-3, with TRBD1 matching 7 bases. This CDR3 comprises 13 residues. In germline, CDR1 is DFQATT, CDR2 SNEGSKA (reference sequence). The CDR3 is CCARGSGGDTQYF. Here the CDR3 DNA reads TGCTGTGCTAGAGGGTCAGGGGGAGATACGCAGTATTTT.

This clonotype was detected ten times or more. This chain uses TRBV20-1 with TRBJ1-2; 8 bases align to TRBD1. Losses at the gene ends were 3 bases for V and 4 bases for J; bases not matched to a gene: 13. The CDR3 is 16 amino acids. The germline V gene encodes CDR1 DFQATT and CDR2 SNEGSKA (reference sequence). The CDR3 nucleotides read TGCAGTGCTAGGAGCCGCGCAGGGACAGGAGGCTATGGCTACACCTTC. Translated, it gives CSARSRAGTGGYGYTF.

This clonotype was seen repeatedly, ten times or more. The chain recombines TRBV5-1 with TRBJ2-7; 7 nucleotides align to TRBD1. J lost 2 bases, V lost 4 bases, and 3 bases had no gene match. The length of the CDR3 is 13 residues. CDR1 SGHRS and CDR2 YFSETQ come from the germline V gene. The CDR3 coding sequence is TGCGCCAGCAGCGTCGACAGGGCCTACGAGCAGTACTTC. Protein: CASSVDRAYEQYF.

The chain is built from TRBV18 and TRBJ1-4; the D is unclear. Trimming shortened V by 6 bases and J by 7 bases, and 12 bases separated the two germline ends. This CDR3 is built from 13 residues. Germline loops: CDR1 KGHSH, CDR2 LQKENI. The CDR3 loop is CASSLGLGEKLFF. The CDR3 DNA reads TGTGCCAGCTCCCTCGGCCTGGGTGAAAAACTGTTTTTT.